This TCR beta chain is from a study of tumor-infiltrating lymphocytes in glioblastoma multiforme. Broader study findings: Just one glioblastoma patient contributed to the TCR-mutation comparison. No surface-marker sorting into functional T cell subtypes was done.

The CDR3 extends over 16 amino acids. Germline V CDR1 and CDR2: SGHAT, FQNNGV. TCR beta libraries were built from RNA through three nested multiplex PCR rounds using modified ARM-PCR. No unique molecular identifiers were described for these TCRB libraries. TCRdb recomputed calls from the multiplex PCR reads with MiXCR, one row per CDR3 protein. The sample includes roughly 15,000 distinct CDR3 sequences, roughly two thirds seen only once; the top ten take more than 30%. Of note for this clonotype: Its antigen is not known. Its ends do not fully match the called genes, so a read error is possible.

Input material: brain tumor tissue. The rearrangement uses TRBV11-2 and TRBJ2-2, with D perhaps TRBD2 (7 bases). The sequence was obtained from a male donor with glioblastoma. CDR3 sequence: CAIRGMGAGVPGELFF. The CDR3 nucleotides read TGTGCCATTAGGGGGATGGGTGCGGGAGTCCCCGGGGAGCTGTTTTTC.